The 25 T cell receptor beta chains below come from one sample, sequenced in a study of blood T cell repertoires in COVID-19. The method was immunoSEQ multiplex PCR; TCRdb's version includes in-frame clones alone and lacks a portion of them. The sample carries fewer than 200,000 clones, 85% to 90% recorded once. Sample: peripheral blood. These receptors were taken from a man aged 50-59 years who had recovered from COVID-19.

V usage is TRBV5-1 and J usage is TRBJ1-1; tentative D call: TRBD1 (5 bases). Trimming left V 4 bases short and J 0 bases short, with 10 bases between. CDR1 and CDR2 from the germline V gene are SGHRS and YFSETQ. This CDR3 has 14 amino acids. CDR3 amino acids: CASSPAGLNTEAFF. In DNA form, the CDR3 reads TGCGCCAGCAGCCCTGCAGGGTTGAACACTGAAGCTTTCTTT.

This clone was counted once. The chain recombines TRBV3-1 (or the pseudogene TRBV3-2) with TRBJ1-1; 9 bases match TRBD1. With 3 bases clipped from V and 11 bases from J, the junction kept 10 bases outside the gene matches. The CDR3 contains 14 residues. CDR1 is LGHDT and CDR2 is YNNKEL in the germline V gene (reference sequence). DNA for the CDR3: TGTGCCAGCAGCCAGGGTGGGACAGGGTCAATGGCTTTCTTT. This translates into CASSQGGTGSMAFF.

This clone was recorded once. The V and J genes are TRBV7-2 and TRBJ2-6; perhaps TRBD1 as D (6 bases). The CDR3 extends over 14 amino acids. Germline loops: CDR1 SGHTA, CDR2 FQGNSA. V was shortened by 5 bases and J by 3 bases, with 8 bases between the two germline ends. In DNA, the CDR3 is TGTGCCAGCAGCCAGGACAGTGGGGCCAACGTCCTGACTTTC. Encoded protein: CASSQDSGANVLTF.

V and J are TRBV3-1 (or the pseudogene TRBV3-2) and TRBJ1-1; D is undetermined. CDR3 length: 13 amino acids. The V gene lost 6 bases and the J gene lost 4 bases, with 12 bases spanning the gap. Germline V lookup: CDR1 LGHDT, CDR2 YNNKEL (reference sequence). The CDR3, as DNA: TGTGCCAGCAGTCAGGTAGGTAGCACTGAAGCTTTCTTT. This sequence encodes CASSQVGSTEAFF.

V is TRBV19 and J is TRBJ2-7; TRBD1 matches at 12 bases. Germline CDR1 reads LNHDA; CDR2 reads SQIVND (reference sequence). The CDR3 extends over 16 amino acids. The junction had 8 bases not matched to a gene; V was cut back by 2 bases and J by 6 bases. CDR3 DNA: TGTGCCAGTAGTATACCCACCGGGACAGGGGGCGGCGAGCAGTACTTC. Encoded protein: CASSIPTGTGGGEQYF.

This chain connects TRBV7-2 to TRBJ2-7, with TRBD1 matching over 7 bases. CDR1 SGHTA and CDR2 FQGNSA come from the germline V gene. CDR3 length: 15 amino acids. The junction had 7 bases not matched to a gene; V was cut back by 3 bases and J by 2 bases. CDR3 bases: TGTGCCAGCAGCTTGACCCCGGGACAGACCTACGAGCAGTACTTC. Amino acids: CASSLTPGQTYEQYF.

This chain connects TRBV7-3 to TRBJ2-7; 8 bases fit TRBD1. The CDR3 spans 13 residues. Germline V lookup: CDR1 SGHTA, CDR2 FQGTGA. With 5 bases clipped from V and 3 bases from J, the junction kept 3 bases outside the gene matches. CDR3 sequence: CASSHGQGYEQYF. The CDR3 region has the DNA TGTGCCAGCAGCCATGGACAGGGCTACGAGCAGTACTTC.

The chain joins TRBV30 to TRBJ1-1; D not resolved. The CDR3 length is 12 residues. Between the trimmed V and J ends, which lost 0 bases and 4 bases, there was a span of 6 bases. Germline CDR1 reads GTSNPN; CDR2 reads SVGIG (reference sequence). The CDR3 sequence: CAWSVRSTEAFF. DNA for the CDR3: TGTGCCTGGAGTGTCAGGTCCACTGAAGCTTTCTTT.

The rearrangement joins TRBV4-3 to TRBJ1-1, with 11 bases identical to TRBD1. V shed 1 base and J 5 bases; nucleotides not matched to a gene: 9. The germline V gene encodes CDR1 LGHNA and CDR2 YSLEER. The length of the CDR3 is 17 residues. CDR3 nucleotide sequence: TGCGCCAGCAGCCAAGGGACAGGGGGCGCCCCTAGGACTGAAGCTTTCTTT. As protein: CASSQGTGGAPRTEAFF.

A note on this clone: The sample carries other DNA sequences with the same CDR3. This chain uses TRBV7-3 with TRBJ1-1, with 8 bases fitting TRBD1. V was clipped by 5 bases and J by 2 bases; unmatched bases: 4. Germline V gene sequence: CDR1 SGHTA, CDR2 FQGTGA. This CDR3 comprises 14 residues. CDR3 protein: CASSLGQGNTEAFF. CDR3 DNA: TGTGCCAGCAGCCTCGGACAGGGTAACACTGAAGCTTTCTTT.

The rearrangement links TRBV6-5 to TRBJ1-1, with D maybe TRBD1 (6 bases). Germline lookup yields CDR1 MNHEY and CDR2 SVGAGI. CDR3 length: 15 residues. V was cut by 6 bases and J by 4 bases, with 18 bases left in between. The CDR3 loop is CASSLMGRGGTEAFF. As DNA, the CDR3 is TGTGCCAGCAGCTTAATGGGCAGGGGCGGCACTGAAGCTTTCTTT.

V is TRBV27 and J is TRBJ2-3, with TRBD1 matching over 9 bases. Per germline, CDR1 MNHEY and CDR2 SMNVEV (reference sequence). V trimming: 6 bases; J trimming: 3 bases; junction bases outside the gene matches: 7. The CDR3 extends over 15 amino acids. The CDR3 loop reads CASRGTGTRTDTQYF. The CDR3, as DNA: TGTGCCAGCAGAGGGACAGGGACGAGAACAGATACGCAGTATTTT.

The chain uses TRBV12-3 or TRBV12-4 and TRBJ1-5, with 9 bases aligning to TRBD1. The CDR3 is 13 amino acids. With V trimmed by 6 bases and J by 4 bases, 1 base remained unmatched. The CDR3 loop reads CASRGTGNQPQHF. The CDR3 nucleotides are TGTGCCAGCAGGGGGACAGGGAATCAGCCCCAGCATTTT.

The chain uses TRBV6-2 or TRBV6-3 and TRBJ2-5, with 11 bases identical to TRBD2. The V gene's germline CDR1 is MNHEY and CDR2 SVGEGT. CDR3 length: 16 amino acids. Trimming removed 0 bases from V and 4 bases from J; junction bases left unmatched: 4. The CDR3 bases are TGTGCCAGCAGTTACTCGCTCCTAGCGGGAGGAGAGACCCAGTACTTC. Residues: CASSYSLLAGGETQYF.

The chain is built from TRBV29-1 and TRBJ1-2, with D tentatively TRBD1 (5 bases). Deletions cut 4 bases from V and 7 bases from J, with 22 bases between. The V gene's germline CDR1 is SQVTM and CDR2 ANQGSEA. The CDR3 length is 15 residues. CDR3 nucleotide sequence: TGCAGCGTTGTTTTAGTGACAGTTCAAGTCCGTGGCTACACCTTC. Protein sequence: CSVVLVTVQVRGYTF.

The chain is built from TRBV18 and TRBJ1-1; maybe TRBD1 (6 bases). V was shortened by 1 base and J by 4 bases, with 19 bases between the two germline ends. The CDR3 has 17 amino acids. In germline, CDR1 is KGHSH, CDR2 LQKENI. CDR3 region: CASSPRLHSTGRTEAFF. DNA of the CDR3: TGTGCCAGCTCACCACGACTTCATTCGACAGGTCGCACTGAAGCTTTCTTT.

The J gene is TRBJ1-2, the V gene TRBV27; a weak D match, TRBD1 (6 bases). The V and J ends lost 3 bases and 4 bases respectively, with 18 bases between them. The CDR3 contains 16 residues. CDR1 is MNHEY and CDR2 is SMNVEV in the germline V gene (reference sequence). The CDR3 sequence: CASSFFGGGKGYGYTF. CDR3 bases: TGTGCCAGCAGTTTTTTTGGTGGGGGCAAGGGCTATGGCTACACCTTC.

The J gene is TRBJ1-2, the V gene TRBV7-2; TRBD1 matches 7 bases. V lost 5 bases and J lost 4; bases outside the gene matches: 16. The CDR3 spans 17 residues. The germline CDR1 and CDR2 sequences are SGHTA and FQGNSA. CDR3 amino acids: CASSPTLTGLRPYGYTF. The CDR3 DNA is TGTGCCAGCAGCCCGACCCTGACAGGGCTCAGGCCCTATGGCTACACCTTC.

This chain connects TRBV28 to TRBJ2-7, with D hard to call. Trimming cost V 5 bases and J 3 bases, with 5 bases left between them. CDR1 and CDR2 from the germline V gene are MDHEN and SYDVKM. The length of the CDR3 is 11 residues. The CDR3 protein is CASSLNYEQYF. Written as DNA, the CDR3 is TGTGCCAGCAGTCTAAACTACGAGCAGTACTTC.

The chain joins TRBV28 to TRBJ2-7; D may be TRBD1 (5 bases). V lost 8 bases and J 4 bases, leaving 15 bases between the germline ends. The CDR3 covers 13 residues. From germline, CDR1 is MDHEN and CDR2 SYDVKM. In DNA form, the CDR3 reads TGTGCCAGCCGATCAACAGGACAATACGAGCAGTACTTC. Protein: CASRSTGQYEQYF. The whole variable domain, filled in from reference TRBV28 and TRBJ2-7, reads DVKVTQSSRYLVKRTGEKVFLECVQDMDHENMFWYRQDPGLGLRLIYFSYDVKMKEKGDIPEGYSVSREKKERFSLILESASTNQTSMYLCASRSTGQYEQYFGPGTRLTVT.

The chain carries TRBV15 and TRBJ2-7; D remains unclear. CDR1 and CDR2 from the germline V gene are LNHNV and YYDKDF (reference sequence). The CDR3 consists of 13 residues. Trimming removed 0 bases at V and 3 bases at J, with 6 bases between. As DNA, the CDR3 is TGTGCCACCAGCAGAGACTTTAACTACGAGCAGTACTTC. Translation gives CATSRDFNYEQYF.

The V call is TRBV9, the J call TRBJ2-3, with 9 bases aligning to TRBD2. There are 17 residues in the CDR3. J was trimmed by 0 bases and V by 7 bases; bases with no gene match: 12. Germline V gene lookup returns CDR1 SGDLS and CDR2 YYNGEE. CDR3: CASRGGLAGPSTDTQYF. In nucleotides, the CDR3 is TGTGCCAGCCGGGGGGGGCTAGCGGGGCCTAGCACAGATACGCAGTATTTT.

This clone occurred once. This CDR3 reads CASSLVGQAYQPQHF. The CDR3 DNA sequence: TGTGCCAGCAGCTTGGTAGGACAGGCGTATCAGCCCCAGCATTTT. This sequence joins TRBV5-8 and TRBJ1-5, with 7 bases identical to TRBD1. J gave up 5 bases and V 0 bases, and 5 bases lay outside the gene matches. This CDR3 has 15 residues. Germline assignment: CDR1 SGHTS and CDR2 YDEGEE.

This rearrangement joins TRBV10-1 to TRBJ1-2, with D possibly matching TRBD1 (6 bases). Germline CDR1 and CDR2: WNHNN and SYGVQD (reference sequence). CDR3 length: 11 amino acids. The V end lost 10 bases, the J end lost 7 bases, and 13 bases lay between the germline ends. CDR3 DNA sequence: TGCGCCATCACAGGGTGCGGTGGCTACACCTTC. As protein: CAITGCGGYTF.

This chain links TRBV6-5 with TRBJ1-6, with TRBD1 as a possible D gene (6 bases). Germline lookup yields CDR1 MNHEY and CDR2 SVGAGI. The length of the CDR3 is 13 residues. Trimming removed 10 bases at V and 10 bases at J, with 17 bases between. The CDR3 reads CATSRRTDSPLHF. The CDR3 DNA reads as TGTGCCACCTCTCGAAGGACAGACTCACCCCTCCACTTT.